Each of the 27 T cell receptor beta chains below was sequenced from the same sample in a study of T cell changes during pregnancy in multiple sclerosis. The method was immunoSEQ multiplex PCR; TCRdb's version includes in-frame clones alone and lacks a portion of them. The sample lists 50,000 to 60,000 clones; about nine tenths were seen once. This specimen was peripheral blood, taken after pregnancy. These receptors were collected from a female donor with multiple sclerosis, enrolled in a pregnancy study.

A single count supports this clone. The chain links TRBV18 to TRBJ1-4; 8 nucleotides line up with TRBD1. The V gene's germline CDR1 is KGHSH and CDR2 LQKENI. V gave up 1 base and J gave up 4 bases; unmatched junction bases: 11. CDR3 length: 18 residues. CDR3 in amino acids: CASSPLQGALTINEKLFF. As DNA, the CDR3 is TGTGCCAGCTCACCACTCCAGGGGGCCCTTACAATTAATGAAAAACTGTTTTTT.

The chain joins TRBV11-1 to TRBJ2-5; 8 bases fit TRBD1. The length of the CDR3 is 14 residues. Germline lookup yields CDR1 SGHAT and CDR2 FQDESV (reference sequence). V shed 3 bases, J shed 4 bases, and the junction held 4 bases outside the gene matches. Here the CDR3 DNA reads TGTGCCAGCAGCTTGTCGGGGACAGGAGAGACCCAGTACTTC. Its protein is CASSLSGTGETQYF.

The V gene is TRBV28, the J gene TRBJ2-7; possibly TRBD1 for D (5 bases). V was shortened by 7 bases and J by 2 bases, with 15 bases between the two germline ends. CDR1 and CDR2 from the germline V gene are MDHEN and SYDVKM. The CDR3 totals 14 residues. The CDR3: CASTSGYSTYEQYF. CDR3 DNA: TGTGCCAGCACGTCAGGGTATTCCACCTACGAGCAGTACTTC. The whole variable domain, filled in from reference TRBV28 and TRBJ2-7, reads DVKVTQSSRYLVKRTGEKVFLECVQDMDHENMFWYRQDPGLGLRLIYFSYDVKMKEKGDIPEGYSVSREKKERFSLILESASTNQTSMYLCASTSGYSTYEQYFGPGTRLTVT.

This clone was seen only a few times. This sequence joins TRBV4-1 and TRBJ1-1; D unresolved. Germline V gene lookup returns CDR1 MGHRA and CDR2 YSYEKL. There are 15 residues in the CDR3. Trimming stripped 4 bases from V and 6 bases from J, with 18 bases between. CDR3 sequence reads: CASSPAFLGAPEAFF. CDR3 nucleotide sequence: TGCGCCAGCAGCCCAGCCTTTTTGGGAGCCCCTGAAGCTTTCTTT.

This chain uses TRBV4-1 with TRBJ2-7; 7 bases line up with TRBD2. The germline gives CDR1 MGHRA, CDR2 YSYEKL. The CDR3 is 16 residues long. J gave up 3 bases and V 0 bases, and 8 bases lay outside the gene matches. CDR3 sequence (DNA): TGCGCCAGCAGCCAAGATAGCCGGGGGGAGTACTACGAGCAGTACTTC. It codes for CASSQDSRGEYYEQYF.

The chain combines TRBV6-5 with TRBJ2-5; 7 nucleotides line up with TRBD1. The CDR3 contains 15 residues. CDR1 and CDR2 (germline): MNHEY, SVGAGI. V shed 5 bases, J shed 4 bases, and the junction held 10 bases outside the gene matches. CDR3 coding DNA: TGTGCCAGCAGTGCCGCTTACAGGGGTGGAGAGACCCAGTACTTC. It yields the protein CASSAAYRGGETQYF.

The CDR3 loop is CASTTTGTVNYGYTF. CDR3 coding DNA: TGTGCCAGCACTACAACCGGGACAGTTAACTATGGCTACACCTTC. J is TRBJ1-2 and V is TRBV21-1; TRBD1, the table's D call, lacks a check against the DNA. TRBV21-1 is noted as a pseudogene. The CDR3 is made up of 15 amino acids.

The rearrangement uses TRBV25-1 and TRBJ2-4; 7 bases are a match to TRBD1. The ends lost 4 bases at V and 5 bases at J; junction bases unmatched: 8. Looked up from germline, CDR1 is MGHDK and CDR2 is SYGVNS. This CDR3 contains 15 residues. CDR3 sequence (DNA): TGTGCCAGCAGTGTCCGTCAGGGGGTCGAAAACATTCAGTACTTC. Protein sequence: CASSVRQGVENIQYF.

The chain uses TRBV10-3 and TRBJ1-1, with D perhaps TRBD1 (5 bases). Germline V gene sequence: CDR1 ENHRY, CDR2 SYGVKD. The CDR3 covers 14 residues. Trimming cost V 2 bases and J 4 bases, with 11 bases left between them. CDR3 in DNA: TGTGCCATCAGTGAGGGGGCAGGATTCACTGAAGCTTTCTTT. This encodes CAISEGAGFTEAFF.

The chain combines TRBV29-1 with TRBJ1-5; the D gene is possibly TRBD1 (5 bases). There are 13 residues in the CDR3. Germline CDR1 is SQVTM and CDR2 is ANQGSEA. Between the trimmed V and J ends, which lost 6 bases and 5 bases, there was a span of 14 bases. DNA of the CDR3: TGCAGCGTGAGGGGCGGGGGGGATCAGCCCCAGCATTTT. Translation: CSVRGGGDQPQHF.

The chain is built from TRBV5-1 and TRBJ2-5; 8 bases agree with TRBD2. The V segment lost 2 bases and the J segment 3 bases; nucleotides outside the gene matches: 6. The CDR3 spans 15 residues. Germline V gene lookup returns CDR1 SGHRS and CDR2 YFSETQ. Written as DNA, the CDR3 is TGCGCCAGCAGCTTCTTTCGGGGGGGAAAAGAGACCCAGTACTTC. Translated, it gives CASSFFRGGKETQYF.

This chain connects TRBV4-1 to TRBJ1-3; D unresolved. With 0 bases removed from V and 7 bases from J, the gap between germline ends came to 10 bases. This CDR3 contains 14 residues. Germline-derived CDR1 and CDR2 are MGHRA and YSYEKL. The CDR3 nucleotides are TGCGCCAGCAGCCAAGATAGCGCGCGGAACACCATATATTTT. It translates to CASSQDSARNTIYF.

The rearrangement links TRBV5-5 to TRBJ2-1; the D gene is possibly TRBD1 (5 bases). The CDR3 is made up of 15 amino acids. The V end lost 4 bases, the J end lost 0 bases, and 11 bases lay between the germline ends. Germline-derived CDR1 and CDR2 are SGHKS and YYEKEE (reference sequence). CDR3 nucleotide sequence: TGTGCCAGCAGCGTCGGACACCCCTCCTACAATGAGCAGTTCTTC. Its protein product is CASSVGHPSYNEQFF. Filled out from reference TRBV5-5 and TRBJ2-1, the complete variable domain reads DAGVTQSPTHLIKTRGQQVTLRCSPISGHKSVSWYQQVLGQGPQFIFQYYEKEERGRGNFPDRFSARQFPNYSSELNVNALLLGDSALYLCASSVGHPSYNEQFFGPGTRLTVL.

Only a few counts were recorded for this clone. CDR3: CASSIRHRGNEQFF. The DNA for the CDR3 is TGTGCCAGCAGCATCCGCCACAGGGGCAATGAGCAGTTCTTC. The rearrangement joins TRBV7-9 to TRBJ2-1; 7 bases line up with TRBD1. This CDR3 has 14 residues. V dropped 5 bases and J dropped 6; count of bases not matched to a gene: 7. Per germline, CDR1 SEHNR and CDR2 FQNEAQ (reference sequence).

The V call is TRBV5-1, the J call TRBJ2-3, with a tentative D call TRBD2 (6 bases). CDR3 length equals 18 residues. Between the trimmed V and J ends, which lost 3 bases and 1 base, there was a span of 21 bases. Per germline, CDR1 SGHRS and CDR2 YFSETQ. CDR3 nucleotides: TGCGCCAGCAGCTGGGGGGTGGCCAGTGTGGTGGGCACAGATACGCAGTATTTT. The encoded protein is CASSWGVASVVGTDTQYF.

V usage is TRBV7-6 and J usage is TRBJ1-2, with TRBD1 as a possible D gene (6 bases). Germline values: CDR1 SGHVS, CDR2 FNYEAQ. This CDR3 has 13 residues. V lost 5 bases and J 4 bases, leaving 11 bases between the germline ends. CDR3 amino acids: CASSPGGAYGYTF. The CDR3 DNA follows: TGTGCCAGCAGCCCGGGGGGCGCCTATGGCTACACCTTC.

This chain connects TRBV11-2 to TRBJ1-1; tentatively, D is TRBD1 (6 bases). Germline-derived CDR1 and CDR2 are SGHAT and FQNNGV. Trimming removed 6 bases from V and 1 base from J, with 21 bases in between. The CDR3 is 17 amino acids. CDR3 region: CASRLGEPGTPNTEAFF. DNA for the CDR3: TGTGCCAGCAGACTAGGGGAGCCCGGGACACCGAACACTGAAGCTTTCTTT.

The chain has TRBV6-1 and TRBJ2-5, with a tentative D call TRBD2 (6 bases). V was shortened by 6 bases and J by 5 bases, with 19 bases between the two germline ends. Germline-derived CDR1 and CDR2 are MNHNS and SASEGT. This CDR3 contains 15 residues. For the CDR3, the DNA is TGTGCCAGCAGCCGTCCAATAGAGGGGAGGGAGACCCAGTACTTC. Translating it yields CASSRPIEGRETQYF.

This clone occurred once. CDR3 coding DNA: TGCAGCGCCTCGCGTCGGGGGTACGGGGAGCTGTTTTTT. Encoded protein: CSASRRGYGELFF. V and J are TRBV29-1 and TRBJ2-2; possible D gene TRBD2, 6 bases. The CDR3 loop spans 13 amino acids. Deletions cut 7 bases from V and 7 bases from J, with 16 bases between. Germline V gives CDR1 SQVTM, CDR2 ANQGSEA.

The chain recombines TRBV7-3 with TRBJ2-1; weak D call: TRBD2 (6 bases). CDR1 and CDR2 from the germline V gene are SGHTA and FQGTGA. The CDR3 runs to 15 residues. Trimming cost V 5 bases and J 0 bases, with 11 bases left between them. CDR3 coding DNA: TGTGCCAGCAGCATCTTAGCGGCCTCCTACAATGAGCAGTTCTTC. As protein: CASSILAASYNEQFF.

The chain has TRBV10-3 and TRBJ2-5, with a weak D call TRBD2 (6 bases). V lost 4 bases and J 5 bases, leaving 14 bases between the germline ends. Germline V gene lookup returns CDR1 ENHRY and CDR2 SYGVKD. There are 14 residues in the CDR3. CDR3 in amino acids: CAISVAPAGETQYF. For the CDR3, the DNA is TGTGCCATCAGTGTAGCCCCAGCGGGCGAGACCCAGTACTTC.

The gene calls are TRBV7-9 and TRBJ1-2; D is undetermined. Trimming took 10 bases from V and 8 from J, leaving 11 bases between them. Germline CDR1 SEHNR, CDR2 FQNEAQ (reference sequence). CDR3 length: 10 amino acids. In nucleotides, the CDR3 is TGTGCCACGCACATGTCCGGCTACACCTTC. Protein: CATHMSGYTF.

The rearrangement uses TRBV5-6 and TRBJ1-1; D remains ambiguous. The V end was cut by 0 bases, the J end by 5 bases, with 14 bases between. Germline V gene sequence: CDR1 SGHDT, CDR2 YYEEEE. The CDR3 length is 15 residues. The CDR3 sequence: CASSLGLRAGTEAFF. CDR3 coding DNA: TGTGCCAGCAGCTTGGGTTTGCGGGCTGGGACTGAAGCTTTCTTT.

This clone occurred once. V usage is TRBV15 and J usage is TRBJ2-7; 7 bases fit TRBD1. Germline-derived CDR1 and CDR2 are LNHNV and YYDKDF (reference sequence). The CDR3 spans 13 residues. V gave up 9 bases and J gave up 6 bases; unmatched junction bases: 11. The CDR3 sequence is CATSDRDQIEQYF. The DNA of the CDR3 is TGTGCCACGAGCGACAGGGATCAAATCGAGCAGTACTTC.

This chain joins TRBV4-1 and TRBJ1-3; D perhaps matches TRBD1 (5 bases). Trimming removed 5 bases at V and 2 bases at J, with 7 bases between. The length of the CDR3 is 13 residues. Germline values: CDR1 MGHRA, CDR2 YSYEKL. CDR3 amino acids: CASSRGTGNTIYF. In DNA form, the CDR3 reads TGCGCCAGCAGCAGGGGAACTGGAAACACCATATATTTT.

This rearrangement joins TRBV7-9 to TRBJ2-7; 8 nucleotides align to TRBD1. The CDR3 loop spans 14 amino acids. CDR1 and CDR2 (germline): SEHNR, FQNEAQ (reference sequence). The J segment lost 1 base and the V segment lost 5 bases, leaving 4 bases of the junction unmatched. The CDR3 protein is CASSRGQESYEQYF. The CDR3 DNA reads as TGTGCCAGCAGCCGGGGACAGGAATCCTACGAGCAGTACTTC.

The rearrangement links TRBV6-5 to TRBJ2-5; D remains ambiguous. The CDR3 contains 13 residues. Germline V gives CDR1 MNHEY, CDR2 SVGAGI. Trimming removed 5 bases at V and 2 bases at J, with 9 bases between. CDR3 DNA: TGTGCCAGCAGTATACTAAGACAAGAGACCCAGTACTTC. It encodes CASSILRQETQYF.